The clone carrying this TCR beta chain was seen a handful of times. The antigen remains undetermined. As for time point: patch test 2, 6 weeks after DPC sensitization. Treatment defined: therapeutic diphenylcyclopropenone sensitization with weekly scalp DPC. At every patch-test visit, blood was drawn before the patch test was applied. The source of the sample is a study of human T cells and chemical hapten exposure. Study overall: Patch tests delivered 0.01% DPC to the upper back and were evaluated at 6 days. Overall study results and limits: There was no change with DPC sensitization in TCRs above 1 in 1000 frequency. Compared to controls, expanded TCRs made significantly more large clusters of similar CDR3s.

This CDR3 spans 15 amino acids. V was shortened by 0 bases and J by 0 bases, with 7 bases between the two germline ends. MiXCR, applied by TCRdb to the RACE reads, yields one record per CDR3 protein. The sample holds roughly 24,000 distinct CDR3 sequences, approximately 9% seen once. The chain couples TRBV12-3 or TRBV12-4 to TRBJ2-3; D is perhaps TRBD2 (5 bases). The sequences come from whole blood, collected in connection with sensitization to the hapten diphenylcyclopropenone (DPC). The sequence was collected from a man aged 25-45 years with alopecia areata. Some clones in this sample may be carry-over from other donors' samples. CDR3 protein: CASSLARVSTDTQYF. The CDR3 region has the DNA TGTGCCAGCAGTTTAGCGAGGGTTAGCACAGATACGCAGTATTTT.